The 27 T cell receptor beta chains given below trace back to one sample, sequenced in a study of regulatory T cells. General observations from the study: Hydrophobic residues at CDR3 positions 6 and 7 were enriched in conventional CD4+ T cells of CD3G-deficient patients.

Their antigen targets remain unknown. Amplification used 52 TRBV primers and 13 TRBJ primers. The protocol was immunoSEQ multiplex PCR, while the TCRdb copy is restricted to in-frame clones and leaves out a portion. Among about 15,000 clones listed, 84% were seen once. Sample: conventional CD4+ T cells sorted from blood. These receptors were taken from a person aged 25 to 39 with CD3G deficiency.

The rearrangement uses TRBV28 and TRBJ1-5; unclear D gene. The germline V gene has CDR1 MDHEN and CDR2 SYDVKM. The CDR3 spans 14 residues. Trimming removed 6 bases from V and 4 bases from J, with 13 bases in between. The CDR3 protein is CASSYVDLNQPQHF. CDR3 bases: TGTGCCAGCAGCTACGTGGACTTAAATCAGCCCCAGCATTTT.

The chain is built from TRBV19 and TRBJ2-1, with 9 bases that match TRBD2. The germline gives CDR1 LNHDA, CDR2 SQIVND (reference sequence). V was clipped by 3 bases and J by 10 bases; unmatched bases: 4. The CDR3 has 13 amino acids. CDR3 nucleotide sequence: TGTGCCAGTAGTATCTACGCGGGGGGGGAGCAGTTCTTC. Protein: CASSIYAGGEQFF.

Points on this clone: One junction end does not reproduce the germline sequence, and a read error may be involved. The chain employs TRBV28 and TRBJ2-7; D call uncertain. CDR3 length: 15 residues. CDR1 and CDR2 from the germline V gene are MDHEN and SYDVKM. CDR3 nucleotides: TGTGCCAGCAGCTCGAACCGGGTCCTAACCTATGAGCAGTACTTC. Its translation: CASSSNRVLTYEQYF.

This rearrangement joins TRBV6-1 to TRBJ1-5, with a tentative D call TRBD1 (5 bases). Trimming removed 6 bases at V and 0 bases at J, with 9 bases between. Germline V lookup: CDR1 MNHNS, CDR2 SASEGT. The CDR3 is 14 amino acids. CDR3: CASSLQDSNQPQHF. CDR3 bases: TGTGCCAGCAGCCTACAGGATAGCAATCAGCCCCAGCATTTT.

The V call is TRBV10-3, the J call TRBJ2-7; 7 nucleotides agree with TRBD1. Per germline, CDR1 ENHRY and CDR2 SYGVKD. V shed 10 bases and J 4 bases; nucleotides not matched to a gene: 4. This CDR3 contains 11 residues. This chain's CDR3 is CASGQVYEQYF. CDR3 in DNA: TGTGCCAGCGGACAGGTTTACGAGCAGTACTTC.

CDR3 nucleotide sequence: TGTGCCAGCAGGGCTACCCCGGCCACCGGGGAGCTGTTTTTT. Translation: CASRATPATGELFF. The chain is built from TRBV28 and TRBJ2-2; D uncertain. Trimming cost V 6 bases and J 4 bases, with 12 bases left between them. Germline V gives CDR1 MDHEN, CDR2 SYDVKM. The CDR3 contains 14 residues. The complete variable domain, with remaining parts taken from reference TRBV28 and TRBJ2-2, reads DVKVTQSSRYLVKRTGEKVFLECVQDMDHENMFWYRQDPGLGLRLIYFSYDVKMKEKGDIPEGYSVSREKKERFSLILESASTNQTSMYLCASRATPATGELFFGEGSRLTVL.

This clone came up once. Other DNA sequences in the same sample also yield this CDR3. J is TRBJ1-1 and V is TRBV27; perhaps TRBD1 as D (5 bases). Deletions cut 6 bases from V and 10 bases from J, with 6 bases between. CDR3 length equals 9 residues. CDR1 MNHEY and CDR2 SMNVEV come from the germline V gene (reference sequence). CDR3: CASRRGAFF. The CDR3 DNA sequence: TGTGCCAGCAGAAGGGGAGCTTTCTTT.

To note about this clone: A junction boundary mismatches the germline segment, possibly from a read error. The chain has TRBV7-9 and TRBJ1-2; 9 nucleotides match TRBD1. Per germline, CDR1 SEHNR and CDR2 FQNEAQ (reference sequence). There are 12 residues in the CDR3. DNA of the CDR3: TGTGCCAGCAGCTTAAGTGGGACAGGGACTCTCTTC. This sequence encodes CASSLSGTGTLF.

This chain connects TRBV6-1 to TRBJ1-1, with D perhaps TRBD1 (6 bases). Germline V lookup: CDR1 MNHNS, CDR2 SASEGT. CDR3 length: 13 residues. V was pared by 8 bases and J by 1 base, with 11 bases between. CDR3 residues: CASGRGANTEAFF. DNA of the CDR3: TGTGCCAGCGGACGGGGGGCGAACACTGAAGCTTTCTTT.

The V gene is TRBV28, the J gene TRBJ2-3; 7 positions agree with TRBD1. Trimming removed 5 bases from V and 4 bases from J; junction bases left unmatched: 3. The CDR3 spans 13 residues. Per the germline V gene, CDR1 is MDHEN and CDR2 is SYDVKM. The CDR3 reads CASSIDRADTQYF. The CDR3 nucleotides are TGTGCCAGCAGTATTGACAGGGCAGATACGCAGTATTTT.

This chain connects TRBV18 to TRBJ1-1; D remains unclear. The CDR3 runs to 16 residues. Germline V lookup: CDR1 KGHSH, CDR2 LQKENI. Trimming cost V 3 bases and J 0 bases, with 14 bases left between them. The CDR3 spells CASSPLPRALNTEAFF. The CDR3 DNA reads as TGTGCCAGCTCACCGCTCCCCCGGGCCTTGAACACTGAAGCTTTCTTT.

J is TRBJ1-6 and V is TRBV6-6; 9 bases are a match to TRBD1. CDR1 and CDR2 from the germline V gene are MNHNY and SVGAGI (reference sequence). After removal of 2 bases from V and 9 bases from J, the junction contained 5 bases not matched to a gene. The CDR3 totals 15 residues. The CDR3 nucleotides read TGTGCCAGCAGTTACCTCGGACAGGGGAGTTCACCCCTCCACTTT. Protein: CASSYLGQGSSPLHF.

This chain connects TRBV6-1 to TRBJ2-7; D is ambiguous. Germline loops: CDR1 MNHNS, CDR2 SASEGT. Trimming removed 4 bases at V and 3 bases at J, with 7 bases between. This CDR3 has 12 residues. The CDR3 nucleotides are TGTGCCAGCAGTGCCACCTTCTACGAGCAGTACTTC. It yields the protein CASSATFYEQYF.

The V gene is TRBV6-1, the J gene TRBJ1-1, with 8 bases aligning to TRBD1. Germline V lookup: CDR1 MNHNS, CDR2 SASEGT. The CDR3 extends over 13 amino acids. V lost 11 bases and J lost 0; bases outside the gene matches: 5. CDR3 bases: TGTGCCGGAAGACAGGGGCTGAACACTGAAGCTTTCTTT. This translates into CAGRQGLNTEAFF.

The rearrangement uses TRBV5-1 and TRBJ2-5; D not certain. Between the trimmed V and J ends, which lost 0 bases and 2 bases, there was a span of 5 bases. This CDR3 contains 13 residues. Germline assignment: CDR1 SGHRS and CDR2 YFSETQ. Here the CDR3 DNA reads TGCGCCAGCAGCTTGGACGGACAAGAGACCCAGTACTTC. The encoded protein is CASSLDGQETQYF.

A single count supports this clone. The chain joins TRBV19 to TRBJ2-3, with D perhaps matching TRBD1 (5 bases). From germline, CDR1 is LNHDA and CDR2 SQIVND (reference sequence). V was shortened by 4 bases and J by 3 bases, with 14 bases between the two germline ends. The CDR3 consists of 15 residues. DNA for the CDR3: TGTGCCAGTAGTAGAGGACACGCTGGTACAGATACGCAGTATTTT. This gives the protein CASSRGHAGTDTQYF.

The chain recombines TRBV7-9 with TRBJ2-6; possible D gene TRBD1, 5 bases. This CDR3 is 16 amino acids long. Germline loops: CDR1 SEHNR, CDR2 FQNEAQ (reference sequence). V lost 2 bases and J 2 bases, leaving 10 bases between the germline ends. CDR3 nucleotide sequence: TGTGCCAGCAGCTTACCTTCAGGGACTGGGGCCAACGTCCTGACTTTC. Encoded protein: CASSLPSGTGANVLTF.

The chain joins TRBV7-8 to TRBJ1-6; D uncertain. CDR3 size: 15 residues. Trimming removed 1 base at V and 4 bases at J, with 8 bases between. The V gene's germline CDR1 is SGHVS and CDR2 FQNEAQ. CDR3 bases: TGTGCCAGCAGCTTAGTTATCGGGTATAATTCACCCCTCCACTTT. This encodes CASSLVIGYNSPLHF. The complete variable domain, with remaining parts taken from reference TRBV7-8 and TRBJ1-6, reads GAGVSQSPRYKVAKRGQDVALRCDPISGHVSLFWYQQALGQGPEFLTYFQNEAQLDKSGLPSDRFFAERPEGSVSTLKIQRTQQEDSAVYLCASSLVIGYNSPLHFGNGTRLTVT.

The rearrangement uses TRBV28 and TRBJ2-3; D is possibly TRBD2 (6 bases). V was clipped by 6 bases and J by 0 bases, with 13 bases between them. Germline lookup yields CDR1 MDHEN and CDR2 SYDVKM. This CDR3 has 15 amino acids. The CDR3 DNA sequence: TGTGCCAGCAGGGCTTGGGGGGTTAGCACAGATACGCAGTATTTT. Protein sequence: CASRAWGVSTDTQYF.

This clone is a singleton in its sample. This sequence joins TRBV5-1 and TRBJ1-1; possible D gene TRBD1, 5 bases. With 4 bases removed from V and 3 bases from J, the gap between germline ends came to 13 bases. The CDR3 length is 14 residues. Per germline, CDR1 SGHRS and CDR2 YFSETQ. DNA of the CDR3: TGCGCCAGCAGCCTCACGGACACTCACACTGAAGCTTTCTTT. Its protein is CASSLTDTHTEAFF. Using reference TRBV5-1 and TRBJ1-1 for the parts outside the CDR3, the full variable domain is KAGVTQTPRYLIKTRGQQVTLSCSPISGHRSVSWYQQTPGQGLQFLFEYFSETQRNKGNFPGRFSGRQFSNSRSEMNVSTLELGDSALYLCASSLTDTHTEAFFGQGTRLTVV.

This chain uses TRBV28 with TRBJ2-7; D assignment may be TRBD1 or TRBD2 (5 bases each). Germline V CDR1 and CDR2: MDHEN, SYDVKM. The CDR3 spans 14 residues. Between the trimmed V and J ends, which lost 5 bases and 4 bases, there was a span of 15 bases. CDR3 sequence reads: CASSPGTYPYEQYF. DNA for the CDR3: TGTGCCAGCAGTCCGGGGACCTACCCGTACGAGCAGTACTTC.

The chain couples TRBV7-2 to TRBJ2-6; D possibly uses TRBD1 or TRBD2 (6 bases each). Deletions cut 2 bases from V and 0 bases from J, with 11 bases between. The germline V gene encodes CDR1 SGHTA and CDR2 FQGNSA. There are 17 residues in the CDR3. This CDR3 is CASSLRGASSGANVLTF. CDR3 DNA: TGTGCCAGCAGCTTAAGGGGGGCCTCCTCTGGGGCCAACGTCCTGACTTTC.

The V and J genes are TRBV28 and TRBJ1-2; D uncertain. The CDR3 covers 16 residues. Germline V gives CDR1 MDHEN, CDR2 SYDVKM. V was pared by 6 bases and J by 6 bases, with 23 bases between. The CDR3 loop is CASRPSGSTVKHGYTF. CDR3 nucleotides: TGTGCCAGCAGGCCCTCGGGTAGTACCGTGAAGCATGGCTACACCTTC.

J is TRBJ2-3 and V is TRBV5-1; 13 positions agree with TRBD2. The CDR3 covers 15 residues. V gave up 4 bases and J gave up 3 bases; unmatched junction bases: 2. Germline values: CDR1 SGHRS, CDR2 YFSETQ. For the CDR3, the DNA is TGCGCCAGCAGCGGGGGACTAGCGGGGACAGATACGCAGTATTTT. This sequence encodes CASSGGLAGTDTQYF.

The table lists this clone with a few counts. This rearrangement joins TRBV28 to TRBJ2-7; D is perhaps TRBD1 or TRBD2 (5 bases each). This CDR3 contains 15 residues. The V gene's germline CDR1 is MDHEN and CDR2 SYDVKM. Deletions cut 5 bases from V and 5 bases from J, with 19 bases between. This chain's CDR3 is CASSSFIGTVNEQYF. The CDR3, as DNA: TGTGCCAGCAGTAGTTTCATAGGGACGGTCAACGAGCAGTACTTC.

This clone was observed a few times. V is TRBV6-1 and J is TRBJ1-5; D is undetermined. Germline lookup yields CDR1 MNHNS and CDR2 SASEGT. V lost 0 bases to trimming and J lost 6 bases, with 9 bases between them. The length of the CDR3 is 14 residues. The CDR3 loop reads CASSEASRFQPQHF. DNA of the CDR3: TGTGCCAGCAGTGAAGCAAGCCGGTTTCAGCCCCAGCATTTT.

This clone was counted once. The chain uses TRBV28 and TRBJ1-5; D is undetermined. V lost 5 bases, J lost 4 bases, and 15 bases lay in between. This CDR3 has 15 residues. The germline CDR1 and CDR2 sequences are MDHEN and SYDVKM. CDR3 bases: TGTGCCAGCAGTGTGAGTCGGGGTACAAATCAGCCCCAGCATTTT. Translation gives CASSVSRGTNQPQHF.